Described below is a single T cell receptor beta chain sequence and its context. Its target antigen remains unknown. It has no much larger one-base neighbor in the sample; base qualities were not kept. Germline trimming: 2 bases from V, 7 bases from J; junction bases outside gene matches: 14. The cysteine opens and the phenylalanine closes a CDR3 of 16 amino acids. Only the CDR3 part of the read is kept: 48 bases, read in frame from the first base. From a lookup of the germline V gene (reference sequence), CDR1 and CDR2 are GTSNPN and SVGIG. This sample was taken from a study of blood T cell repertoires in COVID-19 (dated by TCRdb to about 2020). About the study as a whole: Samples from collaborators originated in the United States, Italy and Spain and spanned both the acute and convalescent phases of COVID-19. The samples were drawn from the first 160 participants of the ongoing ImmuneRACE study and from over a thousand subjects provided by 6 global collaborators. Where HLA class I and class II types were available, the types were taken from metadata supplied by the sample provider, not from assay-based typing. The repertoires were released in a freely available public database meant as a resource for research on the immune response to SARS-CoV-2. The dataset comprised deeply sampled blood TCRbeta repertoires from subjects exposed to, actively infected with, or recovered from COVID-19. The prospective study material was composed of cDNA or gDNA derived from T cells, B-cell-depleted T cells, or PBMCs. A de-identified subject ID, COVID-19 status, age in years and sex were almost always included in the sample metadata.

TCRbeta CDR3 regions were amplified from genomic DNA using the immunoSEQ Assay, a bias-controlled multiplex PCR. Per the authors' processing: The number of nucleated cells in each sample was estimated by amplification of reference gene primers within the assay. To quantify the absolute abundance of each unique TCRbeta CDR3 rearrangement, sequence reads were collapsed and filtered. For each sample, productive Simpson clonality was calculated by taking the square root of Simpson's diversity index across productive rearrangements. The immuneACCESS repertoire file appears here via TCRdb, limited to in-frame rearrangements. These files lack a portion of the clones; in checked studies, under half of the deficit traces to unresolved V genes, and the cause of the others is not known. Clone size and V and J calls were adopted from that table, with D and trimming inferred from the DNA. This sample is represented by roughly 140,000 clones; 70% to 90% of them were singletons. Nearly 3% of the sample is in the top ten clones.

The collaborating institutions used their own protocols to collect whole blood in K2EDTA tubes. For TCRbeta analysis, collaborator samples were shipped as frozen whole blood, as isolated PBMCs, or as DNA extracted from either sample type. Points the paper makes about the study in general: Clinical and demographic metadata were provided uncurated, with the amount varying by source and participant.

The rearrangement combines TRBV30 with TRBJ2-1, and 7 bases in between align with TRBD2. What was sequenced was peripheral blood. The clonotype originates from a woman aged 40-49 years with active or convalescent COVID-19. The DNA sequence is TGTGCCTGGAGTAAGAGGAGCGGGAAAGGATCGAATGAGCAGTTCTTC. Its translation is CAWSKRSGKGSNEQFF. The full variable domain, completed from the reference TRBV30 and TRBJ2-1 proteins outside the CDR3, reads SQTIHQWPATLVQPVGSPLSLECTVEGTSNPNLYWYRQAAGRGLQLLFYSVGIGQISSEVPQNLSASRPQDRQFILSSKKLLLSDSGFYLCAWSKRSGKGSNEQFFGPGTRLTVL.